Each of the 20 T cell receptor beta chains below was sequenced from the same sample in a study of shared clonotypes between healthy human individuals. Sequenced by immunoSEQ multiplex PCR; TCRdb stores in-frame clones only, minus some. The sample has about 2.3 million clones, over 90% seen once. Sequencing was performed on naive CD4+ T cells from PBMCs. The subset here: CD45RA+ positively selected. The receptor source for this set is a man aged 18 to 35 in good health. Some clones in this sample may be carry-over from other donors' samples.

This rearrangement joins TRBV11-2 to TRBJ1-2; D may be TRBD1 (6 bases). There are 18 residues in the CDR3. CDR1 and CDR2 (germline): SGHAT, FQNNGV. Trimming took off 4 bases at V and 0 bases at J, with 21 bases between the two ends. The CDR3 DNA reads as TGTGCCAGCAGCTCTCAATACAGGGACGTCCCAGCTAACTATGGCTACACCTTC. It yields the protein CASSSQYRDVPANYGYTF.

CDR3 loop: CASSLDPGPLTGRTDTQYF. CDR3 coding DNA: TGTGCCAGCAGCTTAGATCCTGGACCGTTGACAGGGAGGACAGATACGCAGTATTTT. The chain combines TRBV11-2 with TRBJ2-3; a possible D gene is TRBD1 (7 bases). The length of the CDR3 is 19 residues. Looked up from germline, CDR1 is SGHAT and CDR2 is FQNNGV. V was clipped by 0 bases and J by 3 bases, with 22 bases between them.

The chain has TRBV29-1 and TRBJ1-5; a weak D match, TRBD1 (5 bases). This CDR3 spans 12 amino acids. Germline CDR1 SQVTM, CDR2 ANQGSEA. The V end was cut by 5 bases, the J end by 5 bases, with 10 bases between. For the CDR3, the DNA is TGCAGCGTTACGGGGGTGGATCAGCCCCAGCATTTT. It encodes CSVTGVDQPQHF. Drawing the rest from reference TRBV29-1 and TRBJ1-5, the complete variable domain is SAVISQKPSRDICQRGTSLTIQCQVDSQVTMMFWYRQQPGQSLTLIATANQGSEATYESGFVIDKFPISRPNLTFSTLTVSNMSPEDSSIYLCSVTGVDQPQHFGDGTRLSIL.

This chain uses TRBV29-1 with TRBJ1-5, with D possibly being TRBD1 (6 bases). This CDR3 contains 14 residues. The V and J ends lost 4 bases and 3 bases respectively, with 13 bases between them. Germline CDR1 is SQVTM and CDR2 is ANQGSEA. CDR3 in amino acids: CSVAVDRINQPQHF. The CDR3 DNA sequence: TGCAGCGTTGCCGTCGACAGGATCAATCAGCCCCAGCATTTT. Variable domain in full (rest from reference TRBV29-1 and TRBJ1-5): SAVISQKPSRDICQRGTSLTIQCQVDSQVTMMFWYRQQPGQSLTLIATANQGSEATYESGFVIDKFPISRPNLTFSTLTVSNMSPEDSSIYLCSVAVDRINQPQHFGDGTRLSIL.

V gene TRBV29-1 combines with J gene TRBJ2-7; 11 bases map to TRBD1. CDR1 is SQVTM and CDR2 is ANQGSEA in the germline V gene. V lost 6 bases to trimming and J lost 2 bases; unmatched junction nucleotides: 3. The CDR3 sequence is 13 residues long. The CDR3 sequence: CSVWGQGAYEQYF. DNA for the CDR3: TGCAGCGTCTGGGGACAGGGGGCCTACGAGCAGTACTTC.

Here the CDR3 DNA reads TGTGCCAGCGTAAGGTTGCGGGGAGAGGTCTCTGGGGCCAACGTCCTGACTTTC. This sequence encodes CASVRLRGEVSGANVLTF. The chain is built from TRBV19 and TRBJ2-6, with D perhaps TRBD2 (6 bases). Germline V lookup: CDR1 LNHDA, CDR2 SQIVND (reference sequence). V gave up 9 bases and J gave up 0 bases, with 21 bases separating them. There are 18 residues in the CDR3.

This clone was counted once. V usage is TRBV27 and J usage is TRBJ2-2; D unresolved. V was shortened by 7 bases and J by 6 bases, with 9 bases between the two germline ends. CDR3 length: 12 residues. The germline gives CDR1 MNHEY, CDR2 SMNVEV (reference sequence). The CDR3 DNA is TGTGCCAGCACCAGCACGGCCGGGGAGCTGTTTTTT. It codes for CASTSTAGELFF.

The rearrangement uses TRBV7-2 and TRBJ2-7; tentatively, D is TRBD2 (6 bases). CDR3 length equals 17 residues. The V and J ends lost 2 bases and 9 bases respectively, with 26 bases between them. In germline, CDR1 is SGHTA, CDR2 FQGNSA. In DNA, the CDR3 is TGTGCCAGCAGCTTAATTCGTACCGGGACTGACTGGGGTGTGCAGTACTTC. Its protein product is CASSLIRTGTDWGVQYF.

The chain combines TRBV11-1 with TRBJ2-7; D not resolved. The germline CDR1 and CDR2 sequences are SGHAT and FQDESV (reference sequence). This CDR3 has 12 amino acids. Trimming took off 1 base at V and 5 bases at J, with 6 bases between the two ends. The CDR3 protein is CASSLDVHEQYF. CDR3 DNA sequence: TGTGCCAGCAGCTTAGACGTCCACGAGCAGTACTTC.

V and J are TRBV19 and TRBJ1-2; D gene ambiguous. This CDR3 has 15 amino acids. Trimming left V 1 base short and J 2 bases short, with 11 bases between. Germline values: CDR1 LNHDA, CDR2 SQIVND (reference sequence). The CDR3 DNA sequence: TGTGCCAGTAGTATAGGAAGGACCGCCAACTATGGCTACACCTTC. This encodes CASSIGRTANYGYTF.

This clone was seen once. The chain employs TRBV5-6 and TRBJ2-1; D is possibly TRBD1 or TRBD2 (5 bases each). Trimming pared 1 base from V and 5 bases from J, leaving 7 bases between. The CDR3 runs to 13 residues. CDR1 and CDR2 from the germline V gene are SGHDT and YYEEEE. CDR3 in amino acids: CASSLLGDNEQFF. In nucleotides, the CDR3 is TGTGCCAGCAGCTTGCTGGGGGACAATGAGCAGTTCTTC.

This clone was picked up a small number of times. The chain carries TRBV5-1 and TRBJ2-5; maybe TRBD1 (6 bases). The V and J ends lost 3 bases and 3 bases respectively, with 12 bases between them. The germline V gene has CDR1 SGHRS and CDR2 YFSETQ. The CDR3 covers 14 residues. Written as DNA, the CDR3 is TGCGCCAGCAGCTCAGGGGTCGGTGAAGAGACCCAGTACTTC. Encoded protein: CASSSGVGEETQYF.

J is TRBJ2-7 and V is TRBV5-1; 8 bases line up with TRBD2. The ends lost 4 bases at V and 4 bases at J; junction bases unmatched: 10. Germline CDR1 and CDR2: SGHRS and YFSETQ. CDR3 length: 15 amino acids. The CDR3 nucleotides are TGCGCCAGCAGCCCTGGACTAGCTGTGAATTACGAGCAGTACTTC. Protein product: CASSPGLAVNYEQYF.

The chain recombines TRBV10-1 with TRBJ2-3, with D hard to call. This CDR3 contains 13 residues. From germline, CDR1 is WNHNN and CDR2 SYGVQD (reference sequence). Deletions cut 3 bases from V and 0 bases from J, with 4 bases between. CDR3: CASSDGSTDTQYF. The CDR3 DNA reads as TGCGCCAGCAGTGACGGTAGCACAGATACGCAGTATTTT.

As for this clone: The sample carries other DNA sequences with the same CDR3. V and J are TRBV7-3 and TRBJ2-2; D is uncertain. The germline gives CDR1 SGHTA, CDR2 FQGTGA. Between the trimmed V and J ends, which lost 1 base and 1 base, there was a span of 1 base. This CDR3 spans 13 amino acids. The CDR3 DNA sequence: TGTGCCAGCAGCTTAAAGAACACCGGGGAGCTGTTTTTT. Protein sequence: CASSLKNTGELFF.

In DNA form, the CDR3 reads TGTGCCAGCAGTTTATGGGGGACTAGCGGGAGATACGAGCAGTACTTC. Protein product: CASSLWGTSGRYEQYF. V usage is TRBV28 and J usage is TRBJ2-7; 14 bases agree with TRBD2. Trimming cost V 0 bases and J 4 bases; bases outside gene matches: 2. The germline V gene encodes CDR1 MDHEN and CDR2 SYDVKM. The CDR3 is made up of 16 amino acids.

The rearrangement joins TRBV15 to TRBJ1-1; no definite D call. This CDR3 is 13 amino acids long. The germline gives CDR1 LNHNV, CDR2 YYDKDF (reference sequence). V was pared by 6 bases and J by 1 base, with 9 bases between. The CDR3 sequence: CATSKASNTEAFF. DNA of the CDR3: TGTGCCACCAGTAAAGCATCGAACACTGAAGCTTTCTTT.

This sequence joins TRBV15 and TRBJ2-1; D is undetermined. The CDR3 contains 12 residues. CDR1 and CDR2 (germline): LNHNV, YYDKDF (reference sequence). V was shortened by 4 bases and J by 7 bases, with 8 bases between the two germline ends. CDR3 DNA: TGTGCCACCAGCATCCTTATAAATGAGCAGTTCTTC. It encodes CATSILINEQFF.

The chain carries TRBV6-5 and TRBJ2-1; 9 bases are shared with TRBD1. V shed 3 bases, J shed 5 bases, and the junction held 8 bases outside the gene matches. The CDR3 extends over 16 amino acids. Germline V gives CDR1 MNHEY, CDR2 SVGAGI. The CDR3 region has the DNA TGTGCCAGCAGTTATTCCGGGACAGGGAGTAACAATGAGCAGTTCTTC. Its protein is CASSYSGTGSNNEQFF.

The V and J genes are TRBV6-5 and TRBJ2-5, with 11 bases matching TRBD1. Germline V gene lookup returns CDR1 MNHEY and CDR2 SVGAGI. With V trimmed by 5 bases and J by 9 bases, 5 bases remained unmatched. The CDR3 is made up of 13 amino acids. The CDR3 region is CASSNRDRGAQYF. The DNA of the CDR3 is TGTGCCAGCAGTAACCGGGACAGGGGGGCCCAGTACTTC.